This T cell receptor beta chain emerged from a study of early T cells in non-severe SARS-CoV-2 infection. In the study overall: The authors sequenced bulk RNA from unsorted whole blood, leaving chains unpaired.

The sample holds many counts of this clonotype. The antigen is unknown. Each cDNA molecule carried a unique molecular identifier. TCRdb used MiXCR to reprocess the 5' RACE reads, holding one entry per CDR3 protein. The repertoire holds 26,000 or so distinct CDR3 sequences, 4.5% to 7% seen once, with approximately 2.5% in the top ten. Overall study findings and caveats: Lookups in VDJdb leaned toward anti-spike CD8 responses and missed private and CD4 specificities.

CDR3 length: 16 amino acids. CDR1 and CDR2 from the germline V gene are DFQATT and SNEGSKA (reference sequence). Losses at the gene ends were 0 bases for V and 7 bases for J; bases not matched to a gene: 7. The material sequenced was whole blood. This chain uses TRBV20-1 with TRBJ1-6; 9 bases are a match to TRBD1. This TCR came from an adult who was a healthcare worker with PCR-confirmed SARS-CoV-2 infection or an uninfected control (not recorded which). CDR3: CSARDIQGARNSPLHF. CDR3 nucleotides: TGCAGTGCTAGAGATATACAGGGGGCGCGGAATTCACCCCTCCACTTT.